The 30 T cell receptor beta chains listed next were all sequenced from one sample in a study of cytomegalovirus exposure and HLA in healthy donors. PCR primers comprised 60 Vbeta and 13 Jbeta primers. Sequencing used immunoSEQ multiplex PCR; TCRdb keeps in-frame clones, though not all of them. Of roughly 100,000 clones in the sample, 70% to 80% were seen once. Sequencing input: PBMCs. These receptor sequences come from a male donor in good health and CMV-seropositive.

The chain couples TRBV28 to TRBJ2-1, with 11 bases lining up with TRBD1. This CDR3 comprises 15 residues. V shed 6 bases, J shed 5 bases, and the junction held 6 bases outside the gene matches. CDR1 and CDR2 (germline): MDHEN, SYDVKM. This CDR3 is CASSRTGGAHNEQFF. The CDR3 nucleotides read TGTGCCAGCAGCCGGACAGGGGGCGCGCACAATGAGCAGTTCTTC.

The rearrangement joins TRBV5-1 to TRBJ2-5; TRBD2 matches 8 bases. The CDR3 has 14 residues. Trimming removed 2 bases from V and 1 base from J; junction bases left unmatched: 1. Germline CDR1 SGHRS, CDR2 YFSETQ. The CDR3 region is CASSFSGAQETQYF. The DNA of the CDR3 is TGCGCCAGCAGCTTTAGCGGGGCCCAAGAGACCCAGTACTTC.

The rearrangement uses TRBV7-9 and TRBJ2-1, with 8 bases identical to TRBD2. This CDR3 region has 12 residues. CDR1 and CDR2 (germline): SEHNR, FQNEAQ (reference sequence). Losses at the gene ends were 2 bases for V and 9 bases for J; bases not matched to a gene: 0. The CDR3 is CASSLREGEQFF. The CDR3 nucleotides are TGTGCCAGCAGCTTACGGGAGGGTGAGCAGTTCTTC.

The chain is built from TRBV4-1 and TRBJ2-7; 9 bases are a match to TRBD2. V shed 3 bases and J 0 bases; nucleotides not matched to a gene: 6. The CDR3 contains 16 residues. In germline, CDR1 is MGHRA, CDR2 YSYEKL. CDR3: CASSHNLAGTSYEQYF. CDR3 bases: TGCGCCAGCAGCCATAATCTAGCGGGGACCTCCTACGAGCAGTACTTC.

The chain combines TRBV14 with TRBJ2-2; 12 bases are a match to TRBD2. This CDR3 comprises 16 residues. Losses at the gene ends were 4 bases for V and 6 bases for J; bases not matched to a gene: 6. Germline V lookup: CDR1 SGHDN, CDR2 FVKESK. The CDR3 DNA reads TGTGCCAGCAGCCCCCGACTAGCGGGAGTCGCCGGGGAGCTGTTTTTT. Amino acid sequence: CASSPRLAGVAGELFF.

This clone was seen a single time. Other DNA sequences in this sample translate to the same CDR3. This chain links TRBV5-1 with TRBJ1-1, with D possibly being TRBD1 (6 bases). CDR3 size: 15 residues. In germline, CDR1 is SGHRS, CDR2 YFSETQ. Between the trimmed V and J ends, which lost 1 base and 1 base, there was a span of 11 bases. CDR3 amino acids: CASSLLGASNTEAFF. The CDR3 DNA sequence: TGCGCCAGCAGCTTGTTGGGGGCGTCGAACACTGAAGCTTTCTTT.

This chain links TRBV30 with TRBJ1-2; weak D call: TRBD1 (5 bases). The CDR3 loop spans 16 amino acids. CDR1 and CDR2 (germline): GTSNPN, SVGIG (reference sequence). V gave up 3 bases and J gave up 3 bases, with 20 bases separating them. The CDR3 nucleotides read TGTGCCTGGAGAGAAAAAGGAAAGGGGCTCGACTATGGCTACACCTTC. Protein product: CAWREKGKGLDYGYTF.

The chain combines TRBV7-9 with TRBJ1-2; TRBD1 agrees at 9 bases. V dropped 0 bases and J dropped 7; count of bases not matched to a gene: 12. From germline, CDR1 is SEHNR and CDR2 FQNEAQ (reference sequence). The CDR3 covers 17 residues. CDR3 nucleotide sequence: TGTGCCAGCAGCTTAGCTATGTCGGACAGGGGTAACGGTGGCTACACCTTC. Amino acids: CASSLAMSDRGNGGYTF.

The chain links TRBV30 to TRBJ2-6; TRBD2 agrees at 8 bases. This CDR3 contains 17 residues. V lost 1 base to trimming and J lost 2 bases; unmatched junction nucleotides: 7. Germline values: CDR1 GTSNPN, CDR2 SVGIG (reference sequence). CDR3 sequence (DNA): TGTGCCTGGAGTGGTCATAGCGGGGCAACTGGGGCCAACGTCCTGACTTTC. It translates to CAWSGHSGATGANVLTF.

This clone has just one count. The gene calls are TRBV19 and TRBJ2-1, with 8 nucleotides matching TRBD2. Per germline, CDR1 LNHDA and CDR2 SQIVND (reference sequence). With V trimmed by 5 bases and J by 14 bases, 20 bases remained unmatched. The CDR3 runs to 16 residues. In nucleotides, the CDR3 is TGTGCCAGTAGTTCGTCGACTAGCGCGGCGCCTAGAAAAAAGTTCTTC. It yields the protein CASSSSTSAAPRKKFF.

The V and J genes are TRBV10-3 and TRBJ2-5; 16 positions agree with TRBD2. Germline assignment: CDR1 ENHRY and CDR2 SYGVKD. Germline trimming cut 4 bases from V and 5 bases from J; bases unmatched to any gene: 1. The CDR3 runs to 15 residues. The CDR3 spells CAISVGLAGGETQYF. For the CDR3, the DNA is TGTGCCATCAGTGTGGGACTAGCGGGAGGGGAGACCCAGTACTTC.

The CDR3 sequence: CSVGGGAGELFF. CDR3 sequence (DNA): TGCAGCGTTGGCGGGGGTGCCGGGGAGCTGTTTTTT. The chain has TRBV29-1 and TRBJ2-2; 7 bases line up with TRBD2. J lost 6 bases, V lost 4 bases, and 2 bases had no gene match. Germline V gives CDR1 SQVTM, CDR2 ANQGSEA. The CDR3 length is 12 residues.

The V call is TRBV5-1, the J call TRBJ1-1, with a tentative D call TRBD1 (5 bases). The ends were cut back, 0 bases at V and 1 base at J, with 28 bases in the middle. The CDR3 is made up of 21 amino acids. Germline V gives CDR1 SGHRS, CDR2 YFSETQ. The CDR3 bases are TGCGCCAGCAGCTTGGAAGTCTATCGTGGGGGGGTCGATTTCGGGAACACTGAAGCTTTCTTT. Translating gives CASSLEVYRGGVDFGNTEAFF.

The chain is built from TRBV4-2 and TRBJ1-4, with 7 nucleotides matching TRBD1. V shed 0 bases, J shed 8 bases, and the junction held 15 bases outside the gene matches. This CDR3 region has 18 residues. Germline V gene data show CDR1 as LGHNA and CDR2 as YNFKEQ. DNA of the CDR3: TGTGCCAGCAGCCAAGATCGGAGACAGGGACCCCACGGGGAAAAACTGTTTTTT. This gives the protein CASSQDRRQGPHGEKLFF.

The rearrangement joins TRBV7-2 to TRBJ1-1; D gene uncertain. V was pared by 5 bases and J by 6 bases, with 13 bases between. The CDR3 is made up of 13 amino acids. The germline V gene encodes CDR1 SGHTA and CDR2 FQGNSA. Here the CDR3 reads CASSTYTYPEAFF. The CDR3 DNA reads as TGTGCCAGCAGCACTTATACTTATCCTGAAGCTTTCTTT.

V gene TRBV11-2 combines with J gene TRBJ2-5; TRBD2 is a possible D gene (5 bases). The germline V gene encodes CDR1 SGHAT and CDR2 FQNNGV. Trimming pared 5 bases from V and 5 bases from J, leaving 12 bases between. CDR3 length equals 13 residues. The CDR3 region has the DNA TGTGCCAGCAGCAAGTGGGAGAGGGAGACCCAGTACTTC. It encodes CASSKWERETQYF.

The J gene is TRBJ2-2, the V gene TRBV7-9; maybe TRBD2 (6 bases). V lost 5 bases, J lost 4 bases, and 14 bases lay in between. This CDR3 has 15 residues. Germline V CDR1 and CDR2: SEHNR, FQNEAQ (reference sequence). The CDR3 DNA follows: TGTGCCAGCAGCCGTCGGGCGGGGTTCACCGGGGAGCTGTTTTTT. It yields the protein CASSRRAGFTGELFF.

The rearrangement joins TRBV7-9 to TRBJ2-7; TRBD1 aligns across 7 bases. The length of the CDR3 is 14 residues. Trimming removed 5 bases from V and 5 bases from J; junction bases left unmatched: 9. Germline V gene sequence: CDR1 SEHNR, CDR2 FQNEAQ (reference sequence). The CDR3 spells CASSPTGVGDEQYF. CDR3 DNA: TGTGCCAGCAGCCCCACAGGGGTCGGGGACGAGCAGTACTTC.

This chain uses TRBV7-9 with TRBJ2-7; TRBD1 might be the D (5 bases). Per germline, CDR1 SEHNR and CDR2 FQNEAQ (reference sequence). The V gene lost 2 bases and the J gene lost 2 bases, with 7 bases spanning the gap. The CDR3 spans 13 residues. In nucleotides, the CDR3 is TGTGCCAGCAGCTTACCAGGGCCCTACGAGCAGTACTTC. Translated: CASSLPGPYEQYF.

This chain connects TRBV7-9 to TRBJ2-3; a weak D match, TRBD2 (6 bases). CDR1 is SEHNR, CDR2 FQNEAQ, per germline (reference sequence). This CDR3 comprises 16 residues. Trimming shortened V by 5 bases and J by 0 bases, and 15 bases separated the two germline ends. The CDR3 sequence: CASSGPGLLSTDTQYF. CDR3 coding DNA: TGTGCCAGCAGCGGGCCGGGACTCCTTAGCACAGATACGCAGTATTTT.

The CDR3 DNA sequence: TGCGCCAGCAGCCTGACAGGGGAAGAGCAGTTCTTC. Its translation: CASSLTGEEQFF. The chain couples TRBV4-3 to TRBJ2-1, with 8 bases matching TRBD1. The CDR3 length is 12 residues. CDR1 is LGHNA, CDR2 YSLEER, per germline. The ends lost 4 bases at V and 10 bases at J; junction bases unmatched: 3.

This rearrangement joins TRBV6-5 to TRBJ2-7; TRBD2 matches 10 bases. The CDR3 extends over 13 amino acids. The trim removed 5 bases at V and 4 bases at J, leaving 2 bases unmatched. Germline CDR1 and CDR2: MNHEY and SVGAGI. The CDR3 nucleotides read TGTGCCAGCAGTGTAGCGGGAGGATACGAGCAGTACTTC. Translating it yields CASSVAGGYEQYF.

This clone was observed a handful of times. The CDR3 nucleotides are TGTGCCAGCAGCCCGACAGAACAGACCTACGAGCAGTACTTC. It specifies CASSPTEQTYEQYF. The V and J genes are TRBV9 and TRBJ2-5; D is perhaps TRBD1 (5 bases). With the DNA end fitting TRBJ2-7 better, the J assignment may be wrong. Germline lookup yields CDR1 SGDLS and CDR2 YYNGEE. The length of the CDR3 is 14 residues.

As concerns this clone: This sample includes further DNA sequences coding for the same CDR3. This chain uses TRBV6-5 with TRBJ2-7; 9 bases agree with TRBD2. J gave up 6 bases and V 0 bases, and 6 bases lay outside the gene matches. The CDR3 is 15 amino acids. Germline V lookup: CDR1 MNHEY, CDR2 SVGAGI. CDR3 coding DNA: TGTGCCAGCAGTTACTCGGTAGCGGGAGCGGTCGAGCAGTACTTC. Amino acids: CASSYSVAGAVEQYF.

This clone was observed a single time. The CDR3 here is CASSLTTDFLIGGKLFF. CDR3 nucleotides: TGTGCCAGCAGCTTAACGACAGATTTCCTAATAGGGGGAAAACTGTTTTTT. This sequence joins TRBV5-6 and TRBJ1-4, with D possibly TRBD1 on 6 matching bases. The V end was cut by 2 bases, the J end by 10 bases, with 24 bases between. CDR3 length: 17 residues. Per germline, CDR1 SGHDT and CDR2 YYEEEE.

This sequence joins TRBV11-1 and TRBJ2-5; D might be TRBD1 (6 bases). There are 16 residues in the CDR3. The germline V gene encodes CDR1 SGHAT and CDR2 FQDESV (reference sequence). V shed 3 bases and J shed 5 bases, with 19 bases lying between them. The CDR3 loop reads CASSFRGGQGIETQYF. Written as DNA, the CDR3 is TGTGCCAGCAGCTTTCGGGGCGGGCAGGGGATCGAGACCCAGTACTTC.

As DNA, the CDR3 is TGTGCCAGCAGCTTGGCCTGGGACTCCTTAAACACCGGGGAGCTGTTTTTT. Translation: CASSLAWDSLNTGELFF. The chain couples TRBV5-8 to TRBJ2-2, with D tentatively TRBD2 (6 bases). The germline V gene encodes CDR1 SGHTS and CDR2 YDEGEE. Trimming shortened V by 0 bases and J by 2 bases, and 14 bases separated the two germline ends. The CDR3 totals 17 residues.

V is TRBV11-2 and J is TRBJ2-7; D perhaps matches TRBD1 (5 bases). Germline V gene lookup returns CDR1 SGHAT and CDR2 FQNNGV. The V end was cut by 6 bases, the J end by 1 base, with 16 bases between. The CDR3 contains 15 residues. CDR3 in amino acids: CASSFQGIVSYEQYF. CDR3 nucleotides: TGTGCCAGCAGTTTCCAGGGTATTGTGTCCTACGAGCAGTACTTC.

The gene calls are TRBV10-2 and TRBJ1-3; D not certain. Germline CDR1 and CDR2: WSHSY and SAAADI. The V end was cut by 0 bases, the J end by 5 bases, with 5 bases between. This CDR3 comprises 13 residues. As DNA, the CDR3 is TGCGCCAGCAGTGAGTCAGCCCGAAACACCATATATTTT. This encodes CASSESARNTIYF.

The rearrangement joins TRBV9 to TRBJ2-3; D may be TRBD1 (6 bases). The CDR3 loop spans 14 amino acids. Deletions cut 3 bases from V and 2 bases from J, with 10 bases between. Germline V gives CDR1 SGDLS, CDR2 YYNGEE. DNA for the CDR3: TGTGCCAGCAGCGGACGGGACAACACAGATACGCAGTATTTT. Amino acid sequence: CASSGRDNTDTQYF. Full variable domain (remainder filled in from reference TRBV9 and TRBJ2-3): DSGVTQTPKHLITATGQRVTLRCSPRSGDLSVYWYQQSLDQGLQFLIQYYNGEERAKGNILERFSAQQFPDLHSELNLSSLELGDSALYFCASSGRDNTDTQYFGPGTRLTVL.